This TCR beta chain was found in a study of early T cells in non-severe SARS-CoV-2 infection. Ten or more counts support this clonotype. TCRdb re-analysed the 5' RACE reads in MiXCR, keeping a single row per CDR3 protein. The sample records some 25,000 distinct CDR3 sequences, more than 4% being singletons. CDR1 MDHEN and CDR2 SYDVKM come from the germline V gene. The CDR3 spans 12 residues. V lost 9 bases to trimming and J lost 7 bases; unmatched junction nucleotides: 6. The TCR originated in an adult who was a healthcare worker with PCR-confirmed SARS-CoV-2 infection or an uninfected control (not recorded which). The rearrangement links TRBV28 to TRBJ1-5, with 7 bases that match TRBD1. Source material: whole blood. For the CDR3, the DNA is TGTGCCAGTAACAGGGGACAGCAGCCCCAGCATTTT. The encoded protein is CASNRGQQPQHF.